A selection of T cell receptor beta chains follows, all from one sample in a study of blood T cell repertoires in COVID-19. Using immunoSEQ multiplex PCR, the repertoire was profiled, and TCRdb retains in-frame clones only, with some absent. The sample holds some 99,000 clones, 84% seen once. The sequencing input was peripheral blood. The source of these receptors is a woman aged 45-65 years with acute or convalescent COVID-19. The CDR3 runs from the conserved cysteine through the conserved F or W. Each record gives: D gene, clone size, J gene, V gene, CDR3 DNA, CDR3 protein. D genes are given only for firm matches. The size entry is marked missing in some rows and otherwise reads once, few, many or a size class.

>-|-|TRBJ2-4|TRBV19
TGTGCCAGTAGTATAGTTCCAGGGGCCCACATTCAGTACTTC
CASSIVPGAHIQYF
>TRBD1|once|TRBJ1-3|TRBV10-3
TGTGCCATCACCCCCGGGACAGGGTCCCCTGGAAACACCATATATTTT
CAITPGTGSPGNTIYF
>TRBD1|-|TRBJ2-7|TRBV19
TGTGCCAGTAGTATAGCGGGACAGGGGGTCTACGAGCAGTACTTC
CASSIAGQGVYEQYF
>-|few|TRBJ2-4|TRBV25-1
TGTGCCAGCAGTGAATTCAGGGGCCCGGTGGGGAACATTCAGTACTTC
CASSEFRGPVGNIQYF
>-|-|TRBJ1-3|TRBV9
TGTGCCAGCAGCGTAGATACAGCCTCTGGAAACACCATATATTTT
CASSVDTASGNTIYF
>-|-|TRBJ1-1|TRBV28
TGTGCCAGCAGCCCACTCCCCACTGAAGCTTTCTTT
CASSPLPTEAFF
>-|-|TRBJ1-2|TRBV3-1/TRBV3-2
TGTGCCAGCAGCCCCAGGTTGAGCTATGGCTACACCTTC
CASSPRLSYGYTF
>TRBD1|once|TRBJ2-5|TRBV10-3
TGTGCCATCAGGACCGACAGGGAGAAGACCCAGTACTTC
CAIRTDREKTQYF
>TRBD2|-|TRBJ2-3|TRBV9
TGTGCCAGCAGCGCGGGCCGCTTCGGGACTAGCGGCCTCACAGATACGCAGTATTTT
CASSAGRFGTSGLTDTQYF
>TRBD1|-|TRBJ1-1|TRBV12-3/TRBV12-4
TGTGCCAGCACCGTAGGGGGCCCTGAAGCTTTCTTT
CASTVGGPEAFF
>-|-|TRBJ1-3|TRBV30
TGTGCCTGGAGTGTCGTACGCGCCGGGATACCACGAAACACCATATATTTT
CAWSVVRAGIPRNTIYF
>-|-|TRBJ1-6|TRBV5-1
TGCGCCAGCAGCCTTATAGGGGGAGGGGATGGTTCACCCCTCCACTTT
CASSLIGGGDGSPLHF
>TRBD1|-|TRBJ2-5|TRBV3-1/TRBV3-2
TGTGCCAGCAGCCAAGCGGACAGGGGAGAGACCCAGTACTTC
CASSQADRGETQYF
>TRBD2|-|TRBJ2-1|TRBV2
TGTGCCAGCAGGCCCATAGCGGGGGGGCTCAATGAGCAGTTCTTC
CASRPIAGGLNEQFF
>TRBD2|-|TRBJ2-3|TRBV11-2
TGTGCCAGCAGCTTAGCATTGATAGCGGGGGGCAGCACAGATACGCAGTATTTT
CASSLALIAGGSTDTQYF
>-|-|TRBJ2-2|TRBV15
TGTGCCACCAGCATACGCCCCAGGGCCGGGGAGCTGTTTTTT
CATSIRPRAGELFF
>TRBD1|once|TRBJ1-4|TRBV2
TGTGCCAGCGGGGGGGGGACAGGGACTGTTCTGGCTAATGAAAAACTGTTTTTT
CASGGGTGTVLANEKLFF
>TRBD1|-|TRBJ1-4|TRBV5-1
TGCGCCAGCAGCAACAGGGGGCTCGGGGAAAAACTGTTTTTT
CASSNRGLGEKLFF
>-|-|TRBJ1-2|TRBV2
TGTGCCAGCAGTCCGGACAGATCGCGGGGCTACACCTTC
CASSPDRSRGYTF
>-|-|TRBJ1-1|TRBV27
TGTGCCAGTTCAACCGACATGAACACTGAAGCTTTCTTT
CASSTDMNTEAFF